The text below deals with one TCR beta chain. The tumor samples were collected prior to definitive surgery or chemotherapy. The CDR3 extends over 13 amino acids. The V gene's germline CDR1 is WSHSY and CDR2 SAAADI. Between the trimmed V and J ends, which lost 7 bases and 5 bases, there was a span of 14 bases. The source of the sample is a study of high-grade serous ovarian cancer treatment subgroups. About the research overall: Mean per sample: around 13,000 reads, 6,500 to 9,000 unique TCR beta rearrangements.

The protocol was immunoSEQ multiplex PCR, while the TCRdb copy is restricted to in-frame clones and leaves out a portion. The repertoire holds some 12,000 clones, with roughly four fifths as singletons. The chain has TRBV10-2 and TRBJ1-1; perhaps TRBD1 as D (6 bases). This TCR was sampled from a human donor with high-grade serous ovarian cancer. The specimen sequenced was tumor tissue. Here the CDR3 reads CASIEQGRTEAFF. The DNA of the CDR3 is TGCGCCAGCATTGAACAGGGTAGGACTGAAGCTTTCTTT.